A selection of T cell receptor beta chains follows, all from one sample in a study of blood T cell repertoires in COVID-19. The method was immunoSEQ multiplex PCR; TCRdb's version includes in-frame clones alone and lacks a portion of them. The table includes 18,000 or so clones, more than 70% detected once. Sequenced sample: peripheral blood. Receptors originate from a man in his forties or fifties with active COVID-19. Each CDR3 is given without its conserved first and last residue.

J | V | CDR3
TRBJ1-5 | TRBV6-2/TRBV6-3 | ASSSPYGGQRNQPQH
TRBJ2-5 | TRBV18 | ASSPGTSKETQY
TRBJ1-4 | TRBV30 | AIGTAGFPSYNEKLF
TRBJ2-7 | TRBV27 | ASSLLRPDSLGDEQY
TRBJ2-3 | TRBV9 | ASSTATSGSEDTQY
TRBJ2-1 | TRBV14 | ASSQGSGKNNEQF
TRBJ2-7 | TRBV4-1 | ASSQDRGSPPYEQY
TRBJ2-7 | TRBV29-1 | SVGVRRGPEQY
TRBJ2-1 | TRBV9 | ASSVGGEPYNEQF
TRBJ2-5 | TRBV14 | ASSQDLHSRQPETQY
TRBJ2-7 | TRBV11-2 | ASTEQGAIYEQY
TRBJ1-2 | TRBV5-1 | ASSWVDRESPHDYGYT
TRBJ2-1 | TRBV9 | ASSVFGLAGDNEQF
TRBJ2-3 | TRBV2 | ASIQGGTDTQY
TRBJ2-1 | TRBV4-1 | ASSQVSGSGYEQF
TRBJ1-1 | TRBV30 | AWSVLGKVWGVNTEAF
TRBJ2-7 | TRBV10-1 | ARGPINTYEQY
TRBJ2-1 | TRBV7-8 | ASSLTGTTNEQF
TRBJ2-7 | TRBV5-1 | ASSLSYGLRQYEQY
TRBJ1-5 | TRBV5-8 | ASSLGQGKGPQH
TRBJ2-7 | TRBV10-1 | ASSQPGQATYEQY
TRBJ2-3 | TRBV24-1 | ATSDTRKADTQY
TRBJ2-3 | TRBV19 | ASSIVRGRSTDTQY
TRBJ2-7 | TRBV18 | ASSPPELAEPYEQY
TRBJ2-1 | TRBV12-5 | ASGLVLLAGGYNEQF
TRBJ2-7 | TRBV19 | ASRIAVSTIYEQY
TRBJ2-2 | TRBV24-1 | ATSDPSGTGELF
TRBJ1-1 | TRBV27 | ASSPRTGLNTEAF
TRBJ2-1 | TRBV5-5 | ASSSVALGQGRNEQF
TRBJ2-7 | TRBV9 | ASSVDGSYEQY
TRBJ1-1 | TRBV19 | ASRVRVNTEAF
TRBJ1-4 | TRBV6-5 | ASSYRGFGEKLF
TRBJ1-1 | TRBV28 | ASSFGQGVPTEAF
TRBJ2-2 | TRBV2 | ASRGGTVTGELF
TRBJ2-7 | TRBV10-2 | ASRERGRGYEQY
TRBJ2-2 | TRBV9 | ASSVFIGNAGELF
TRBJ2-3 | TRBV10-3 | AISEPGGSADTQY
TRBJ1-6 | TRBV20-1 | SASYQGAGGSPLH
TRBJ1-5 | TRBV11-2 | ASSLRGNQPQH
TRBJ1-2 | TRBV30 | AWPDSGWWGYT
TRBJ2-7 | TRBV9 | ASSVGLAGGGYEQY
TRBJ1-5 | TRBV27 | ASSWGGPINQPQH
TRBJ2-3 | TRBV4-2 | ASSPGLAGSLTDTQY
TRBJ2-3 | TRBV5-1 | ASSLGTGALTDTQY
TRBJ1-2 | TRBV7-9 | ASSFRQGDYGYT
TRBJ2-7 | TRBV3-1/TRBV3-2 | ASSQIAGETFYEQY
TRBJ1-4 | TRBV19 | ASSIARKLF
TRBJ2-1 | TRBV25-1 | ASSEQVNEQF
TRBJ1-2 | TRBV18 | ASSRDRGFYGYT
TRBJ2-1 | TRBV10-3 | AISATSGSYNEQF
TRBJ2-1 | TRBV3-1/TRBV3-2 | ASSQVGRRPTEQF
TRBJ2-5 | TRBV29-1 | SVPSNDCSVLETQY
TRBJ1-1 | TRBV19 | ASSIKGDTEAF
TRBJ1-1 | TRBV12-3/TRBV12-4 | ASTLATEAF
TRBJ1-6 | TRBV3-1/TRBV3-2 | ASSQGTDNSPLH
TRBJ1-2 | TRBV6-1 | ASSAIRTGGGYGYT
TRBJ1-1 | TRBV6-5 | ASSYSAGKAF
TRBJ2-1 | TRBV6-6 | ASRFLGNNEQF
TRBJ2-1 | TRBV11-1 | ASSSSPEQF